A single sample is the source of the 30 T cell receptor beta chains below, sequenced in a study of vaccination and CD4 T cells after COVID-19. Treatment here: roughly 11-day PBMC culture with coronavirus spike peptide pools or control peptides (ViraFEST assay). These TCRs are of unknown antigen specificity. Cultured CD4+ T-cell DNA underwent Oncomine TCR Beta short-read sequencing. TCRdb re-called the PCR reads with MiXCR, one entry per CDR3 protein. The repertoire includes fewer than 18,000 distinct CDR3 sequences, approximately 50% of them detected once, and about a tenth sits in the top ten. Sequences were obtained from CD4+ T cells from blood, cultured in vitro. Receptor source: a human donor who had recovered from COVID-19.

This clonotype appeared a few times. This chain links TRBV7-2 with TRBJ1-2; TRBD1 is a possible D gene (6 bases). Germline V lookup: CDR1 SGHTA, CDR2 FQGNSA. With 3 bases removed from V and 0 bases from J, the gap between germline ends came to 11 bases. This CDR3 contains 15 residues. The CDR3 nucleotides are TGTGCCAGCAGCTTGGAACAGGGTGCTAACTATGGCTACACCTTC. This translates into CASSLEQGANYGYTF. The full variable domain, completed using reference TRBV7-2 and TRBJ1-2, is GAGVSQSPSNKVTEKGKDVELRCDPISGHTALYWYRQSLGQGLEFLIYFQGNSAPDKSGLPSDRFSAERTGGSVSTLTIQRTQQEDSAVYLCASSLEQGANYGYTFGSGTRLTVV.

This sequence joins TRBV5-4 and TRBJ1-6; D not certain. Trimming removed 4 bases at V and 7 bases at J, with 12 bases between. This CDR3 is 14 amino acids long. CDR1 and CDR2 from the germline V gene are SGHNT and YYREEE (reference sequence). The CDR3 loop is CASSAGLDNSPLHF. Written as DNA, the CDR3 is TGTGCCAGCAGCGCGGGCCTAGACAATTCACCCCTCCACTTT.

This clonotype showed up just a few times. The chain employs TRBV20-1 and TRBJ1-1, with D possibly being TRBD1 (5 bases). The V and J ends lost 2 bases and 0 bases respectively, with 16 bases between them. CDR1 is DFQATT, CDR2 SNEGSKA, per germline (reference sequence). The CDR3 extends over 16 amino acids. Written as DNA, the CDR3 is TGCAGTGCTAGACTAGGGGCGCGAATTATGAACACTGAAGCTTTCTTT. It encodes CSARLGARIMNTEAFF.

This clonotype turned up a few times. Here the CDR3 reads CASSELLWLAGGPTDTQYF. The CDR3 DNA is TGTGCCAGCAGCGAGTTACTTTGGCTAGCGGGAGGCCCCACAGATACGCAGTATTTT. J is TRBJ2-3 and V is TRBV7-2; 11 nucleotides align to TRBD2. Trimming took 5 bases from V and 2 from J; bases not matched to a gene: 15. From germline, CDR1 is SGHTA and CDR2 FQGNSA. CDR3 length equals 19 residues.

DNA for the CDR3: TGTGCCAGCAGTCCGGGACAAAAAGCCTATGGCTACACCTTC. As protein: CASSPGQKAYGYTF. This chain connects TRBV28 to TRBJ1-2, with a weak D call TRBD1 (6 bases). This CDR3 comprises 14 residues. V dropped 5 bases and J dropped 4 bases, with 14 bases sitting between them. In germline, CDR1 is MDHEN, CDR2 SYDVKM.

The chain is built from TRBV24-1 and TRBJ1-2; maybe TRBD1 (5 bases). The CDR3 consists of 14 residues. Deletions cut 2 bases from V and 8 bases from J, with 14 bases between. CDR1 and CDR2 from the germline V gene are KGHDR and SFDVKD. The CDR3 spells CATSDSYGARGYTF. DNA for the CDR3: TGTGCCACCAGTGATTCCTACGGGGCGCGAGGCTACACCTTC.

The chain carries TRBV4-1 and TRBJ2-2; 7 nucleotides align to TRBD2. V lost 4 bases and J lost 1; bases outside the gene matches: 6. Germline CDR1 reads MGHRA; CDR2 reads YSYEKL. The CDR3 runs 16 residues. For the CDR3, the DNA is TGCGCCAGCAGCCGGGTCAGCGGGGTGAACACCGGGGAGCTGTTTTTT. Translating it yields CASSRVSGVNTGELFF.

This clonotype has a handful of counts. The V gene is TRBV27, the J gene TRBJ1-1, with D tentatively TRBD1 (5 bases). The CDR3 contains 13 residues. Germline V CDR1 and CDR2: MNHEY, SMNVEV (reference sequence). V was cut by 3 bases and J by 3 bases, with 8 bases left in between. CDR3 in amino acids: CASSLSRDTEAFF. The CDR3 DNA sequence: TGTGCCAGCAGTTTGTCCAGGGACACTGAAGCTTTCTTT.

The CDR3 sequence: CSASSGAANEKLFF. DNA of the CDR3: TGCAGTGCTAGCTCCGGGGCCGCAAATGAAAAACTGTTTTTT. V gene TRBV20-1 combines with J gene TRBJ1-4, with D possibly TRBD1 on 5 matching bases. Germline V gene sequence: CDR1 DFQATT, CDR2 SNEGSKA (reference sequence). This CDR3 region has 14 residues. Between the trimmed V and J ends, which lost 3 bases and 5 bases, there was a span of 13 bases.

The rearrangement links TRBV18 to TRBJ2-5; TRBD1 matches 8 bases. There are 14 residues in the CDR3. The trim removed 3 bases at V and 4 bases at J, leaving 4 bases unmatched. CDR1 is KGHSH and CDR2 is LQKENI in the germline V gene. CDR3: CASSPRTGRETQYF. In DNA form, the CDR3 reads TGTGCCAGCTCACCTAGGACAGGGCGAGAGACCCAGTACTTC.

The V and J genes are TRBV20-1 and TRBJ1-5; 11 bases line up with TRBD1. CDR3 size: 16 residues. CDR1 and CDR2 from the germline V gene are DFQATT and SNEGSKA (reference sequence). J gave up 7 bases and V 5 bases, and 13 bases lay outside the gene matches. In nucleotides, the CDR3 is TGCAGTGCTGGGATGGACAGGGGGCGCGTCGGACAGCCCCAGCATTTT. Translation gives CSAGMDRGRVGQPQHF.

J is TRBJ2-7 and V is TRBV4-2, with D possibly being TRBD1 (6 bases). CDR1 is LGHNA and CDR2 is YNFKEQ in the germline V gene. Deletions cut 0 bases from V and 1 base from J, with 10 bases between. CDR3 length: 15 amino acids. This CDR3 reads CASSQDEGVSYEQYF. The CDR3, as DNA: TGTGCCAGCAGCCAAGACGAGGGGGTTTCCTACGAGCAGTACTTC.

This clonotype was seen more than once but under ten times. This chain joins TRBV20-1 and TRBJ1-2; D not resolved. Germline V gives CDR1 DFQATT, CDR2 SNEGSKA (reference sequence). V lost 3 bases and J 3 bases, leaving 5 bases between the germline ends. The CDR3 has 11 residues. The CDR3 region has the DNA TGCAGTGCTAGTTTAGACTATGGCTACACCTTC. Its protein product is CSASLDYGYTF.

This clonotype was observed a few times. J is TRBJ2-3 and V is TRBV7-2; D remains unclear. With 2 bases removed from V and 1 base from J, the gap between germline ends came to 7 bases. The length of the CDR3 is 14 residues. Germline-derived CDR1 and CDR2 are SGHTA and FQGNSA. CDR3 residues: CASSLISGTDTQYF. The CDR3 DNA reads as TGTGCCAGCAGCTTAATAAGCGGCACAGATACGCAGTATTTT.

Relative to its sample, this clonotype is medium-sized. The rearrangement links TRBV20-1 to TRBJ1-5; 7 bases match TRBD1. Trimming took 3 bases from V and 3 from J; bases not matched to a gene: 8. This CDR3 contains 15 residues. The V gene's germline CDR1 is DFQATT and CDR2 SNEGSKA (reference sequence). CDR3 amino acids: CSAREGTVTNQPQHF. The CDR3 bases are TGCAGTGCTAGGGAAGGGACAGTGACCAATCAGCCCCAGCATTTT.

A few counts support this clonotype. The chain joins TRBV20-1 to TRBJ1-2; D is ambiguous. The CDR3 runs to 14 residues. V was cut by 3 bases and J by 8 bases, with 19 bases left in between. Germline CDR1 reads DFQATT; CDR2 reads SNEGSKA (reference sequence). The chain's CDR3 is CSASLARGGLGYTF. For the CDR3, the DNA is TGCAGTGCTAGCCTCGCCCGAGGCGGGCTGGGCTACACCTTC.

CDR3 bases: TGCAGTGCTAGGTCGTTCGGGAGCGGGGCGAACACCGGGGAGCTGTTTTTT. It encodes CSARSFGSGANTGELFF. This rearrangement joins TRBV20-1 to TRBJ2-2; TRBD2 agrees at 7 bases. This CDR3 has 17 amino acids. The germline CDR1 and CDR2 sequences are DFQATT and SNEGSKA (reference sequence). Germline trimming cut 3 bases from V and 0 bases from J; bases unmatched to any gene: 10.

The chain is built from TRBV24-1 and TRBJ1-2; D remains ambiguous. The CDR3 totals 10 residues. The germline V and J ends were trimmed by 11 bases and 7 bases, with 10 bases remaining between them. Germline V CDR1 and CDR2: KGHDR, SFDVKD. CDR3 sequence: CAIHESGYTF. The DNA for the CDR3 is TGTGCCATCCACGAATCTGGCTACACCTTC.

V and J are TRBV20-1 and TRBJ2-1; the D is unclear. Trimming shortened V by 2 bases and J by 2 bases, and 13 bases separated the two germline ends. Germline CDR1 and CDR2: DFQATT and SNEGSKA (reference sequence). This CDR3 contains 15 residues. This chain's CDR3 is CSARNAADTYNEQFF. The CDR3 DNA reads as TGCAGTGCTAGAAACGCGGCAGACACCTACAATGAGCAGTTCTTC.

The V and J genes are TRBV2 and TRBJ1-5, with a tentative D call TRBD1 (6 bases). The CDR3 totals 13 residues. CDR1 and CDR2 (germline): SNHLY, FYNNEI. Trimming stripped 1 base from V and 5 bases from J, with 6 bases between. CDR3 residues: CASSEEGDQPQHF. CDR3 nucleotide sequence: TGTGCCAGCAGTGAAGAGGGGGATCAGCCCCAGCATTTT.

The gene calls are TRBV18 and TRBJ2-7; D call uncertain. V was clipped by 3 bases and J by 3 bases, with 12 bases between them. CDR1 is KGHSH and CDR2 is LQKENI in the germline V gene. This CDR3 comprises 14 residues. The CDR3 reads CASSPPSASYEQYF. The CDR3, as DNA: TGTGCCAGCTCACCCCCCTCGGCTAGCTACGAGCAGTACTTC.

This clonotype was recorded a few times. The CDR3 sequence is CSASIGSGVETQYF. The CDR3 DNA reads as TGCAGTGCTAGTATCGGGAGTGGAGTGGAGACCCAGTACTTC. V gene TRBV20-1 combines with J gene TRBJ2-5; D may be TRBD2 (6 bases). This CDR3 has 14 amino acids. V was cut by 3 bases and J by 5 bases, with 16 bases left in between. Looked up from germline, CDR1 is DFQATT and CDR2 is SNEGSKA (reference sequence).

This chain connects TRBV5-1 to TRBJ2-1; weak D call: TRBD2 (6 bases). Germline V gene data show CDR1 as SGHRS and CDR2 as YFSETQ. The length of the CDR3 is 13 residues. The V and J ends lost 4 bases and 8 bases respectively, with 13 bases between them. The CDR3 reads CASSMTERDEQFF. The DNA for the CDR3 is TGCGCCAGCAGCATGACTGAGCGGGATGAGCAGTTCTTC.

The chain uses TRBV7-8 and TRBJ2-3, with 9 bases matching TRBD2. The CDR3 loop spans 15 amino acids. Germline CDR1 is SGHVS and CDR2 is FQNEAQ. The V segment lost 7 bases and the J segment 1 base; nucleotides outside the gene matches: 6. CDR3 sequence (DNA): TGTGCCAGCATCCCTAGCGGGGACCGCACAGATACGCAGTATTTT. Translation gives CASIPSGDRTDTQYF.

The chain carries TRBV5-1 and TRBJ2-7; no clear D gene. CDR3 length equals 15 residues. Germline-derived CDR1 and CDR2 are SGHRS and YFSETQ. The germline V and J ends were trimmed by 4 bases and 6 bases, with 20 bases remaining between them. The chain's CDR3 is CASSGGQSLRREQYF. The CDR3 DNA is TGCGCCAGCAGCGGTGGCCAGTCACTTCGTCGCGAGCAGTACTTC.

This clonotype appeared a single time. The CDR3 spells CATSGQQNTEAFF. As DNA, the CDR3 is TGTGCCACCAGCGGTCAGCAGAACACTGAAGCTTTCTTT. V usage is TRBV24-1 and J usage is TRBJ1-1; D remains ambiguous. Germline V CDR1 and CDR2: KGHDR, SFDVKD. Trimming left V 7 bases short and J 1 base short, with 9 bases between. The CDR3 spans 13 residues.

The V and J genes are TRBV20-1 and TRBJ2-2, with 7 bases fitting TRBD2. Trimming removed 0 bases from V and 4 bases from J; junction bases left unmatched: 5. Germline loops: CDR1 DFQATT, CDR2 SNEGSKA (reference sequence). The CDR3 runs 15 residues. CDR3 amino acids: CSARDPWGGTGELFF. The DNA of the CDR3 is TGCAGTGCTAGAGATCCTTGGGGGGGCACCGGGGAGCTGTTTTTT.

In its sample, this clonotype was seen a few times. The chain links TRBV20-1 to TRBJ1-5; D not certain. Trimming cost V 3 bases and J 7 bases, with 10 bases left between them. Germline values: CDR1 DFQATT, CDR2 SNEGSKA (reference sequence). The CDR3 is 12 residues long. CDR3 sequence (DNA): TGCAGTGCTAGTGGCGGGCTCCAGCCCCAGCATTTT. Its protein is CSASGGLQPQHF.

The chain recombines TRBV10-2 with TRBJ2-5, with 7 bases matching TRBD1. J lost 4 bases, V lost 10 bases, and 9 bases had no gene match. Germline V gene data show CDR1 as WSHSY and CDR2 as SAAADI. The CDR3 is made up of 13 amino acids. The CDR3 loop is CATFDRERETQYF. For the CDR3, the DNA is TGCGCCACCTTCGACAGGGAGAGAGAGACCCAGTACTTC.

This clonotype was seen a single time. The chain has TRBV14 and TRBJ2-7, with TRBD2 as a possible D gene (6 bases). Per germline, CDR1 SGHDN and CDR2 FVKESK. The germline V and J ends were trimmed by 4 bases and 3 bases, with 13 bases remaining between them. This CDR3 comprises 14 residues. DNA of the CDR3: TGTGCCAGCAGCCGAGGGACTCCATACTACGAGCAGTACTTC. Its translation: CASSRGTPYYEQYF.